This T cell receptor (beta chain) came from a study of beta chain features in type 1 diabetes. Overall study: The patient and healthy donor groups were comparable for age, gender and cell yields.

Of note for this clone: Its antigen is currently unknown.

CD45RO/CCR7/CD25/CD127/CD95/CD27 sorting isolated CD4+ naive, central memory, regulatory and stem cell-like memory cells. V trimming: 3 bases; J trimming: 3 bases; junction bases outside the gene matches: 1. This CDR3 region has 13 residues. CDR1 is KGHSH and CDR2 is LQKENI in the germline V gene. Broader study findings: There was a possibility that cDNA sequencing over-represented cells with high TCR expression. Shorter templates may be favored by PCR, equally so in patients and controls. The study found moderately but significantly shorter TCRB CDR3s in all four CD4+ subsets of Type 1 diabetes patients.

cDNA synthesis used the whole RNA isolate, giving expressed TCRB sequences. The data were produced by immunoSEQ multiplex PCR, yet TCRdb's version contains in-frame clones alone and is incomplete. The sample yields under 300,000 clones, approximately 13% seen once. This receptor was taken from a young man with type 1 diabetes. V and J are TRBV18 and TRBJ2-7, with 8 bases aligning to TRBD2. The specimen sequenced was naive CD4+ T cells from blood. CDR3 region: CASSPGGDYEQYF. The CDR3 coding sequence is TGTGCCAGCTCACCCGGGGGGGACTACGAGCAGTACTTC. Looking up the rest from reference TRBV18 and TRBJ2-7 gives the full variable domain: NAGVMQNPRHLVRRRGQEARLRCSPMKGHSHVYWYRQLPEEGLKFMVYLQKENIIDESGMPKERFSAEFPKEGPSILRIQQVVRGDSAAYFCASSPGGDYEQYFGPGTRLTVT.